These 3 T cell receptor beta chains originate from one sample sequenced in a study of cytomegalovirus exposure and HLA in healthy donors. The PCR employed 60 Vbeta primers together with 13 Jbeta primers. Repertoires were generated with immunoSEQ multiplex PCR, while TCRdb's copy carries only in-frame clones and drops some. The sample includes 150,000 to 200,000 clones, approximately 80% of them seen just once. The sequencing sample was made of PBMCs. All receptors come from a male donor in good health and CMV-seropositive.

The rearrangement links TRBV5-6 to TRBJ2-5; 7 bases line up with TRBD1. There are 15 residues in the CDR3. V shed 5 bases, J shed 2 bases, and the junction held 9 bases outside the gene matches. Germline CDR1 SGHDT, CDR2 YYEEEE. CDR3 protein: CASRPRDSLQETQYF. The CDR3 DNA reads as TGTGCCAGCAGGCCCCGGGACAGTCTACAAGAGACCCAGTACTTC.

About this clone: A read error may account for a junction end that differs from germline. The gene calls are TRBV7-9 and TRBJ2-7; TRBD2 matches 14 bases. CDR1 is SEHNR, CDR2 FQNEAQ, per germline (reference sequence). The CDR3 spans 15 residues. The CDR3 DNA is TGTTCCAGCAGCTCGTGGACTAGCGGGAGGAACGAGCAGTACTTC. Protein sequence: CSSSSWTSGRNEQYF.

The rearrangement joins TRBV5-8 to TRBJ2-1; TRBD2 matches at 9 bases. Germline CDR1 is SGHTS and CDR2 is YDEGEE. V was pared by 4 bases and J by 4 bases, with 6 bases of the junction left unmatched. This CDR3 has 15 amino acids. The CDR3, as DNA: TGTGCCAGCAGCCAAATAGCGGGAGCATACAATGAGCAGTTCTTC. It is translated as CASSQIAGAYNEQFF.